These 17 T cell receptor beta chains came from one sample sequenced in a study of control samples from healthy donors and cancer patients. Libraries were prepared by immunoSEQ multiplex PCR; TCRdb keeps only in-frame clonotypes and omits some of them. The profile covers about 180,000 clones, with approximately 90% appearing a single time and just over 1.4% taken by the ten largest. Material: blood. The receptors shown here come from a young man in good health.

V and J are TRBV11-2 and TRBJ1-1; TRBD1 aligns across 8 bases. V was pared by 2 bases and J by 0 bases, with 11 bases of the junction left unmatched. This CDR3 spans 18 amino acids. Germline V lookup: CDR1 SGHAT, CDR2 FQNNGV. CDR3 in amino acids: CASSLSLGQGAMNTEAFF. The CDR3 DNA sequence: TGTGCCAGCAGCTTAAGTTTGGGGCAGGGGGCTATGAACACTGAAGCTTTCTTT.

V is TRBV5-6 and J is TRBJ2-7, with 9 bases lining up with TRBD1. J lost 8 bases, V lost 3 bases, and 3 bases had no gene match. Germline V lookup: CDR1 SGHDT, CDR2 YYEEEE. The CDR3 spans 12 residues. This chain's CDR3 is CASSYGTGKQYF. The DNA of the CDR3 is TGTGCCAGCAGCTATGGGACAGGGAAGCAGTACTTC.

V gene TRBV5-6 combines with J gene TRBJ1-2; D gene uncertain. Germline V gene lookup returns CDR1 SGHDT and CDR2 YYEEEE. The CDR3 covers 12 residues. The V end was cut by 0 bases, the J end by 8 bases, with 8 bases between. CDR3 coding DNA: TGTGCCAGCAGCTTGGACGGGATCGGCTACACCTTC. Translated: CASSLDGIGYTF. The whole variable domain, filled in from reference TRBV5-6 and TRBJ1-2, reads DAGVTQSPTHLIKTRGQQVTLRCSPKSGHDTVSWYQQALGQGPQFIFQYYEEEERQRGNFPDRFSGHQFPNYSSELNVNALLLGDSALYLCASSLDGIGYTFGSGTRLTVV.

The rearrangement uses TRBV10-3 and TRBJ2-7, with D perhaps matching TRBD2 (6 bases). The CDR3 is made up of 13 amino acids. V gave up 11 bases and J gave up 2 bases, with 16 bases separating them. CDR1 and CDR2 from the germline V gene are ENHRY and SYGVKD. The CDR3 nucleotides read TGTGCCGCGATGGGGGGAAACACCTACGAGCAGTACTTC. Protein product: CAAMGGNTYEQYF.

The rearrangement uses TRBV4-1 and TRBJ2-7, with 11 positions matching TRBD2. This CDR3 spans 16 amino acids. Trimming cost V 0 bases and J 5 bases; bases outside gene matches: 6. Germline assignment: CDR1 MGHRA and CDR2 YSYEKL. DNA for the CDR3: TGCGCCAGCAGCCAAGATAGACTAGCGGGGACCCACGAGCAGTACTTC. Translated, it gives CASSQDRLAGTHEQYF.

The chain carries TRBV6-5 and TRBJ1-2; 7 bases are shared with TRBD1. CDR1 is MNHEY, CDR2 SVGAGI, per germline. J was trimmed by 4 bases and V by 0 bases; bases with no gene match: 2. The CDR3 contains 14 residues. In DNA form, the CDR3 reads TGTGCCAGCAGTTACTCTGGGACAGTCTATGGCTACACCTTC. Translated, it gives CASSYSGTVYGYTF.

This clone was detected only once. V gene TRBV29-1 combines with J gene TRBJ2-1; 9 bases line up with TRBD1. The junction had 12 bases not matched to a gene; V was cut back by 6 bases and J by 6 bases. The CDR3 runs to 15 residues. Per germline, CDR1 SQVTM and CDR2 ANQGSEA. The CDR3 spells CSVDLRDRVSNEQFF. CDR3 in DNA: TGCAGCGTAGACCTCCGGGACAGGGTATCCAATGAGCAGTTCTTC.

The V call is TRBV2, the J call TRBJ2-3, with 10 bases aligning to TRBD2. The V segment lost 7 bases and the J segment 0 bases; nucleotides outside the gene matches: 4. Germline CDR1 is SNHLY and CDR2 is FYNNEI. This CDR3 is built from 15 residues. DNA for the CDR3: TGTGCCAGCAAACCGGGACTAGCGAGCACAGATACGCAGTATTTT. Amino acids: CASKPGLASTDTQYF.

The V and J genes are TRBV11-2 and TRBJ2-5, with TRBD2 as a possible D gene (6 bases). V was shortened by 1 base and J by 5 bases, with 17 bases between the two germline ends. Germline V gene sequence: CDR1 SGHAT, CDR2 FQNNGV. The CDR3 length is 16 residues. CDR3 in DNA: TGTGCCAGCAGCTTAGGCCGCGGGGAGCTCGGGGAGACCCAGTACTTC. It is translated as CASSLGRGELGETQYF.

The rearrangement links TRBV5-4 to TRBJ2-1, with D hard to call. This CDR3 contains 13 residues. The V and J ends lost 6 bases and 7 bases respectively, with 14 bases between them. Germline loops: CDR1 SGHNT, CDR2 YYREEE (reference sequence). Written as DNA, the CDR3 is TGTGCCAGCACCCCGGCCGGATATAATGAGCAGTTCTTC. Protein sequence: CASTPAGYNEQFF.

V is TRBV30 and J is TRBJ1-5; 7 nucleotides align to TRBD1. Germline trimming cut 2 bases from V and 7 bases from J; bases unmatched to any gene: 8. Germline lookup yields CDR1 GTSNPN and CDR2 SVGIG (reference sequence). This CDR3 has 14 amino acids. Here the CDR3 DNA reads TGTGCCTGGAGTACCGGGACAGTCCAGCAGCCCCAGCATTTT. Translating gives CAWSTGTVQQPQHF.

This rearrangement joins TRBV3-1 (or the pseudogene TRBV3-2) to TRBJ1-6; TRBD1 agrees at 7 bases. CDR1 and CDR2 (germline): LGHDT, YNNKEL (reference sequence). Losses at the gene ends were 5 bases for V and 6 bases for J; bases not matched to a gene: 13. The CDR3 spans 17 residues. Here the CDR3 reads CASSDTGGGAGNSPLHF. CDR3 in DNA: TGTGCCAGCAGCGATACCGGAGGGGGCGCGGGTAATTCACCCCTCCACTTT.

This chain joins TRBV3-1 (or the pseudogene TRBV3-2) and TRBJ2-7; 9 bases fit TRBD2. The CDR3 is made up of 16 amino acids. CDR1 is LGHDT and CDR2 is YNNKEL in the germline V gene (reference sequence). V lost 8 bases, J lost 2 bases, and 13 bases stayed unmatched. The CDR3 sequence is CASAPLTSGNPYEQYF. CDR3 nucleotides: TGTGCCAGCGCCCCCTTGACTAGCGGCAATCCCTACGAGCAGTACTTC.

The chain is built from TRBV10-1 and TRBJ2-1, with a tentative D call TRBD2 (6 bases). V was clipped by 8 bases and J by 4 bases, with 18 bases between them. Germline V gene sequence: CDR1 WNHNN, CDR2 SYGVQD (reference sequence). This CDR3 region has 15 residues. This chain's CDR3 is CASAPGAGLYNEQFF. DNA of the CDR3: TGCGCCAGCGCCCCAGGCGCGGGACTTTACAATGAGCAGTTCTTC.

The CDR3 protein is CASSLESEAFF. The CDR3 coding sequence is TGTGCCAGCAGCTTGGAGTCTGAAGCTTTCTTT. This chain uses TRBV5-8 with TRBJ1-1; D call uncertain. The CDR3 runs to 11 residues. The germline gives CDR1 SGHTS, CDR2 YDEGEE. V was trimmed by 0 bases and J by 6 bases, leaving 3 bases between them.

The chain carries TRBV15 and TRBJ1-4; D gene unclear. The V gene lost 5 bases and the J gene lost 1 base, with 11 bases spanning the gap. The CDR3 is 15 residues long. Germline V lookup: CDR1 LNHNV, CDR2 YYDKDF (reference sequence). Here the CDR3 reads CATSRSRVTNEKLFF. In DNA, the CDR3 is TGTGCCACCAGCCGGTCCCGGGTAACTAATGAAAAACTGTTTTTT.

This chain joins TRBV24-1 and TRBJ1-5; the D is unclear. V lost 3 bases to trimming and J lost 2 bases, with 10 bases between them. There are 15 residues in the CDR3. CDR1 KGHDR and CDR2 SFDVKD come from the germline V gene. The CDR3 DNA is TGTGCCACCAGTGATCCCCGGGCGGGCAATCAGCCCCAGCATTTT. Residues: CATSDPRAGNQPQHF.